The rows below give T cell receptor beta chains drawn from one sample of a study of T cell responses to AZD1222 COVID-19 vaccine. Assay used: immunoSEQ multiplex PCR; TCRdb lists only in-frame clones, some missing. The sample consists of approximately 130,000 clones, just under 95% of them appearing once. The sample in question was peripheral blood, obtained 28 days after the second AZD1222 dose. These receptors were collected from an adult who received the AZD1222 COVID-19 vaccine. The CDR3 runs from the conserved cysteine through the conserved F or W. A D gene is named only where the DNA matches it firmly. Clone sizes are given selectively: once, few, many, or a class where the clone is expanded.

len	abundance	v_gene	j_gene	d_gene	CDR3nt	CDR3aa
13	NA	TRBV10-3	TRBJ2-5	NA	TGTGCCATCAGTGACAGCTTCCAAGAGACCCAGTACTTC	CAISDSFQETQYF
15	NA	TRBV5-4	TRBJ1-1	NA	TGTGCCAGCAGCTTGCCGGGTACTATGAACACTGAAGCTTTCTTT	CASSLPGTMNTEAFF
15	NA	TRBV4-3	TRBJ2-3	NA	TGCGCCAGCAGCCACGACAACAGGGAAACAGATACGCAGTATTTT	CASSHDNRETDTQYF
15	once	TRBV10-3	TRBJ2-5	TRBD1	TGTGCCATCAGTGACCCACAGGGGGCGCAGGAGACCCAGTACTTC	CAISDPQGAQETQYF
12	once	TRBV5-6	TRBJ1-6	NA	TGTGCCAGCAGCTTGGGGAATTCACCCCTCCACTTT	CASSLGNSPLHF
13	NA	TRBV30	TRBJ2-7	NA	TGTGCCTGGAGTGCCTCCGGCGAAGGGTCTCAGTACTTC	CAWSASGEGSQYF
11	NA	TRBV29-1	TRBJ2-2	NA	TGCAGCGTTGAAAAGGCCGGGGAGCTGTTTTTT	CSVEKAGELFF
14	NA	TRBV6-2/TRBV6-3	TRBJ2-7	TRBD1	TGTGCCAGCAGTTATTACCAGGGGGCCTACGAGCAGTACTTC	CASSYYQGAYEQYF
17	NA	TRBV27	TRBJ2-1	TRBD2	TGTGCCAGCAGCCCTTACGTTGGCGGGAGCTCCTACAATGAGCAGTTCTTC	CASSPYVGGSSYNEQFF
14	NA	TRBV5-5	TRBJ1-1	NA	TGTGCCAGCAGCTTGAGGGACAAGAACACTGAAGCTTTCTTT	CASSLRDKNTEAFF
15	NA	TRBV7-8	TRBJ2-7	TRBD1	TGTGCCAGCAGCGTAGCCGGGACAGAGAACTACGAGCAGTACTTC	CASSVAGTENYEQYF
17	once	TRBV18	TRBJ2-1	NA	TGTGCCAGCTCACCGCCCCCAGCGGAGGGGGCGTACAATGAGCAGTTCTTC	CASSPPPAEGAYNEQFF
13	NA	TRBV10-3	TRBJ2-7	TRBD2	TGTGCCATCAGGGGACTAGCGGGGGAAGAGCAGTACTTC	CAIRGLAGEEQYF
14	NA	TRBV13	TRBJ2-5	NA	TGTGCCAGCAGCTCCAGGGGCGAGGGGGAGACCCAGTACTTC	CASSSRGEGETQYF
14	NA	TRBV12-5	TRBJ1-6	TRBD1	TGTGCTAGTGGTTCGACAGGGTCTCAATCACCCCTCCACTTT	CASGSTGSQSPLHF
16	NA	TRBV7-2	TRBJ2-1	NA	TGTGCCAGCAGCTTAGTTGGTGGGGGCGCAAACAATGAGCAGTTCTTC	CASSLVGGGANNEQFF
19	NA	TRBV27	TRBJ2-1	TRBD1	TGTGCCAGCAGTTTAGGGGTAGGACAGGGTTTCTTGAGGGACAATGAGCAGTTCTTC	CASSLGVGQGFLRDNEQFF
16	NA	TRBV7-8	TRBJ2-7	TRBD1	TGTGCCAGCAGCCCACATCCGGACAGGGTAATGTACGAGCAGTACTTC	CASSPHPDRVMYEQYF
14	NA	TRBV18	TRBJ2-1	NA	TGTGCCAGCTCAGAAACTAGAGGCAGCAATGAGCAGTTCTTC	CASSETRGSNEQFF
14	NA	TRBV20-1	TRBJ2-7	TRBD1	TGCAGTGCGAGTTCGGACAGGGGTCTCTACGAGCAGTACTTC	CSASSDRGLYEQYF
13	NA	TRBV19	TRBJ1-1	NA	TGTGCCAGTAGTACGACGGTGAACACTGAAGCTTTCTTT	CASSTTVNTEAFF
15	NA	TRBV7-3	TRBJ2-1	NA	TGTGCCAGCAGCCCACTTGGCGGACCTACGCATGAGCAGTTCTTC	CASSPLGGPTHEQFF
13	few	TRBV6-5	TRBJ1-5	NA	TGTGCCAGCAGTTACCGGGGGAATCAGCCCCAGCATTTT	CASSYRGNQPQHF
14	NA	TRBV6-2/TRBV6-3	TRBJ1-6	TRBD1	TGTGCCAGCAGTTTCCGGACAGGGGTTTCACCCCTCCACTTT	CASSFRTGVSPLHF
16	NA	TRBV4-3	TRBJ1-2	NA	TGCGCCAGCAGCCAAGAGATAGCGGGATGGGACTATGGCTACACCTTC	CASSQEIAGWDYGYTF
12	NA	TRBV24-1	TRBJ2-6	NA	TGTGCCACCAGCTCTGGGGCCAACGTCCTGACTTTC	CATSSGANVLTF
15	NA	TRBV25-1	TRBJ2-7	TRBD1	TGTGCCAGCAGCCCCCGGGGACAGGGGGCCTACGAGCAGTACTTC	CASSPRGQGAYEQYF
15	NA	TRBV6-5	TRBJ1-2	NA	TGTGCCAGCAGTCAAAAGGGCAGCGCAAACTATGGCTACACCTTC	CASSQKGSANYGYTF
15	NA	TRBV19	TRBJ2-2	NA	TGTGCCAGTAGTTCCGGGCCTTCGGACACCGGGGAGCTGTTTTTT	CASSSGPSDTGELFF
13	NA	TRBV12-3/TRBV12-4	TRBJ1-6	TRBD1	TGTGCCAGCAGGCCGGGACAGGGTTCACCCCTCCACTTT	CASRPGQGSPLHF